A selection of T cell receptor beta chains follows, all from one sample in a study of T cell repertoires in cytomegalovirus infection. TCRdb re-called the reads with MiXCR, one entry per CDR3 protein. Of approximately 500,000 distinct CDR3 sequences listed, 16% are singletons. Sequenced sample: CD8+ T cells from PBMCs. These receptors all come from a human donor in good health (CMV status not recorded). Some clones in this sample may be carry-over from other donors' samples. Each CDR3 is given with its conserved first and last residue. The D gene is left open where the match is weak. Clone sizes are given selectively: once, few, many, or a class where the clone is expanded.

TRBJ2-7 | many | . | TRBV7-6 | TGTGCCAGCAGCCCTCGAGGATCTGTCTCCTACGAGCAGTACTTC | CASSPRGSVSYEQYF
TRBJ2-1 | . | . | TRBV6-5 | TGTGCCACAGGGGTTTCCTACAATGAGCAGTTCTTC | CATGVSYNEQFF
TRBJ2-7 | . | . | TRBV27 | TGTGCCAGCAGTTTATCAAAAAGCGGGTTCGACGAGCAGTACTTC | CASSLSKSGFDEQYF
TRBJ2-3 | few | . | TRBV9 | TGTGCCAGCAGCCCGATCCGCGGCCACGTGAAAGCAGATACGCAGTATTTT | CASSPIRGHVKADTQYF
TRBJ2-1 | many | TRBD2 | TRBV6-1 | TGTGCCAGCAGTCCCGGGACTAGCATCTACAATGAGCAGTTCTTC | CASSPGTSIYNEQFF
TRBJ2-1 | . | TRBD2 | TRBV29-1 | TGCAGCGCCCTAGGCGGGAGGGCTTACAATGAGCAGTTCTTC | CSALGGRAYNEQFF
TRBJ2-5 | . | . | TRBV7-9 | TGTGCCAGCAGCTTTAACCCTAAGTACCAAGAGACCCAGTACTTC | CASSFNPKYQETQYF
TRBJ2-2 | . | . | TRBV3-1 | TGTGCCAGCAGCCACGCTGGGGGCACCGGGGAGCTGTTTTTT | CASSHAGGTGELFF
TRBJ2-3 | many | . | TRBV12-3/TRBV12-4 | TGTGCCAGCAGTTTATCTAGCTTGCAAGATACGCAGTATTTT | CASSLSSLQDTQYF
TRBJ2-1 | few | TRBD2 | TRBV19 | TGTGCCAGTAGTATTGGGTTTCCGCGGGGGATCTCCTACAATGAGCAGTTCTTC | CASSIGFPRGISYNEQFF
TRBJ2-7 | many | . | TRBV7-9 | TGTGCCAGCAGCGCCTACATAGCGGAGGCCTCCTACGAGCAGTACTTC | CASSAYIAEASYEQYF
TRBJ2-7 | few | . | TRBV27 | TGTGCCAGCACGCCCGGGGCAGGGCGGCAACAGTACTTC | CASTPGAGRQQYF
TRBJ2-2 | few | TRBD1 | TRBV5-4 | TGTGCCAGCAGCTACCGGGGACAGGCGTACACCGGGGAGCTGTTTTTT | CASSYRGQAYTGELFF
TRBJ2-2 | many | . | TRBV7-8 | TGTGCCAGCAGATCAGGACAGAACACCGGGGAGCTGTTTTTT | CASRSGQNTGELFF
TRBJ1-5 | few | . | TRBV4-1 | TGCGCCAGCAGCCACCCGGGACGGGATTCCAATCAGCCCCAGCATTTT | CASSHPGRDSNQPQHF
TRBJ1-1 | many | . | TRBV7-6 | TGTGCCAGCAGCTTAGGCCCCCGACAGGAAGCTTTCTTT | CASSLGPRQEAFF
TRBJ2-3 | few | TRBD2 | TRBV28 | TGTGCCAGCAGTTTACGCCGGGGGGGTAGGGTGGATACGCAGTATTTT | CASSLRRGGRVDTQYF
TRBJ1-1 | . | TRBD1 | TRBV19 | TGTGCCAGTAGTGCCCGACAGGGACCAAACCTTGAAGCTTTCTTT | CASSARQGPNLEAFF
TRBJ2-3 | many | . | TRBV11-2 | TGTGCCAGCAGCTTAGCTGGCAGGGGAGGGACAGATACGCAGTATTTT | CASSLAGRGGTDTQYF
TRBJ1-4 | . | . | TRBV9 | TGTGCCAGCAGCGCCGAAACAGGAAGTAATGAAAAACTGTTTTTT | CASSAETGSNEKLFF
TRBJ2-2 | many | TRBD2 | TRBV7-3 | TGTGCCAGCAGCCGGACTAGCGGGGACCACACCGGGGAGCTGTTTTTT | CASSRTSGDHTGELFF
TRBJ2-3 | many | . | TRBV12-3/TRBV12-4 | TGTGCCAGCAGTTTAATAGGGATCACAGATACGCAGTATTTT | CASSLIGITDTQYF
TRBJ1-6 | many | . | TRBV7-9 | TGTGCCAGCAGCCCCCCTAATTATAATTCACCCCTCCACTTT | CASSPPNYNSPLHF
TRBJ2-6 | . | . | TRBV7-9 | TGTGCCAGCATCCAGGGGGAGGGGGCATCGGGGGCCAACGTCCTGACTTTC | CASIQGEGASGANVLTF
TRBJ1-5 | many | . | TRBV7-8 | TGTGCCAGCAGGGATGACAGTCAGCCCCAGCATTTT | CASRDDSQPQHF